What follows are 2 T cell receptor beta chains derived from one specimen sequenced in a study of radiation and T cells in renal cell carcinoma. Sequencing was performed with immunoSEQ multiplex PCR; in TCRdb, only in-frame clones are kept and a portion is missing. The sample has roughly 61,000 clones, approximately 80% seen once; the top ten hold approximately 6.6%. Time point meaning: blood 4 weeks post-SBRT, at nephrectomy. Documented treatment: 15 Gy SBRT to primary tumor, nephrectomy 4 weeks later. Sample: blood, taken from a patient whose treatment included radiotherapy and nephrectomy. The receptors were gathered from a man between 60 and 75 years old with renal cell carcinoma.

This clone was counted a single time. This chain uses TRBV10-3 with TRBJ1-1; D is undetermined. CDR3 length: 13 residues. V was cut by 6 bases and J by 2 bases, with 10 bases left in between. Looked up from germline, CDR1 is ENHRY and CDR2 is SYGVKD. The CDR3 DNA reads TGTGCCATCAGGAACGAGGGAAACACTGAAGCTTTCTTT. Amino acid sequence: CAIRNEGNTEAFF.

V and J are TRBV15 and TRBJ2-1, with 8 nucleotides matching TRBD1. The CDR3 totals 14 residues. Germline V gives CDR1 LNHNV, CDR2 YYDKDF (reference sequence). Trimming at V came to 4 bases and at J to 5 bases, leaving 4 bases not matched to a gene. The DNA of the CDR3 is TGTGCCACCAGCAAGGACAGGGATAACAATGAGCAGTTCTTC. This codes for CATSKDRDNNEQFF.